The 22 T cell receptor beta chains below all came from one sample that was sequenced in a study of T cell repertoires in cytomegalovirus infection. In TCRdb, the reads were re-called with MiXCR into one record per CDR3 protein. The table has about 920,000 distinct CDR3 sequences, around 29% seen once. Antigens of these TCRs are unknown. The specimen comprised cultured CD8+ T cells from PBMCs, sampled from culture after CMV antigen stimulation. The receptors come from a human donor in good health (CMV status not recorded). Some clones in this sample may be carry-over from other donors' samples.

V usage is TRBV6-1 and J usage is TRBJ1-5; D is perhaps TRBD1 (6 bases). V was shortened by 10 bases and J by 3 bases, with 10 bases between the two germline ends. Germline CDR1 and CDR2: MNHNS and SASEGT. This CDR3 is built from 12 residues. The CDR3: CAMRTDNQPQHF. CDR3 sequence (DNA): TGTGCCATGCGGACAGACAATCAGCCCCAGCATTTT.

This rearrangement joins TRBV5-4 to TRBJ1-1; tentatively, D is TRBD1 (5 bases). CDR3 length equals 14 residues. Trimming shortened V by 4 bases and J by 7 bases, and 17 bases separated the two germline ends. Germline lookup yields CDR1 SGHNT and CDR2 YYREEE (reference sequence). The CDR3 reads CASSPSGDGVEAFF. In DNA form, the CDR3 reads TGTGCCAGCAGCCCGTCGGGGGATGGGGTTGAAGCTTTCTTT. The full variable domain, its missing parts supplied by reference TRBV5-4 and TRBJ1-1, is ETGVTQSPTHLIKTRGQQVTLRCSSQSGHNTVSWYQQALGQGPQFIFQYYREEENGRGNFPPRFSGLQFPNYSSELNVNALELDDSALYLCASSPSGDGVEAFFGQGTRLTVV.

The rearrangement joins TRBV6-6 to TRBJ2-3; the match to TRBD1 covers 7 bases. V dropped 6 bases and J dropped 4; count of bases not matched to a gene: 16. CDR3 length: 17 amino acids. Per germline, CDR1 MNHNY and CDR2 SVGAGI (reference sequence). The CDR3 sequence is CASSLTFGQASADTQYF. The CDR3 coding sequence is TGTGCCAGCAGCCTAACTTTCGGACAGGCAAGCGCAGATACGCAGTATTTT.

This clonotype was found a few times. The V call is TRBV19, the J call TRBJ1-3, with no clear D. The CDR3 has 14 residues. CDR1 is LNHDA, CDR2 SQIVND, per germline (reference sequence). V lost 5 bases and J 4 bases, leaving 12 bases between the germline ends. CDR3 in amino acids: CASSVGTSGNTIYF. CDR3 DNA: TGTGCCAGTAGTGTGGGAACATCCGGAAACACCATATATTTT.

The chain employs TRBV10-3 and TRBJ2-1; 14 positions agree with TRBD2. This CDR3 is built from 19 residues. Unmatched junction bases numbered 17, after V lost 4 bases and J lost 9 bases. Germline loops: CDR1 ENHRY, CDR2 SYGVKD. The CDR3 DNA is TGTGCCATCAGTGCGCCGGGACTAGCGGGGGCGTCACCCGGTAGTGAGCAGTTCTTC. Protein product: CAISAPGLAGASPGSEQFF.

This clonotype has more than one count but fewer than ten. V usage is TRBV7-2 and J usage is TRBJ1-2, with D unresolved. This CDR3 is built from 12 residues. Trimming pared 4 bases from V and 4 bases from J, leaving 7 bases between. The germline V gene encodes CDR1 SGHTA and CDR2 FQGNSA. CDR3 DNA sequence: TGTGCCAGCAGCTCCTACTCCTATGGCTACACCTTC. Its translation is CASSSYSYGYTF.

This clonotype was seen only a few times. The chain carries TRBV28 and TRBJ1-1; TRBD1 aligns across 12 bases. The CDR3 length is 18 residues. V trimming: 4 bases; J trimming: 3 bases; junction bases outside the gene matches: 12. Germline CDR1 is MDHEN and CDR2 is SYDVKM. The CDR3, as DNA: TGTGCCAGCAGTTCTTTAGGAGGGACAGGGGGCTTCTACACTGAAGCTTTCTTT. As protein: CASSSLGGTGGFYTEAFF.

This CDR3 is CASSPNPSYRGHSYGYTF. The DNA of the CDR3 is TGTGCCAGCAGCCCAAATCCCTCCTACAGGGGGCATAGCTATGGCTACACCTTC. The chain carries TRBV3-1 and TRBJ1-2; 9 nucleotides agree with TRBD1. CDR1 and CDR2 (germline): LGHDT, YNNKEL (reference sequence). This CDR3 is 18 amino acids long. V dropped 4 bases and J dropped 4; count of bases not matched to a gene: 16.

This clonotype was counted at least ten times. The chain is built from TRBV7-9 and TRBJ2-7, with D possibly matching TRBD2 (5 bases). The germline gives CDR1 SEHNR, CDR2 FQNEAQ (reference sequence). This CDR3 is 17 amino acids long. Trimming removed 6 bases at V and 0 bases at J, with 21 bases between. The CDR3, as DNA: TGTGCCAGCAGTCCCCTAGCTGGGCAGAAGACCTCCTACGAGCAGTACTTC. This encodes CASSPLAGQKTSYEQYF.

V is TRBV27 and J is TRBJ2-5; D remains ambiguous. With 5 bases removed from V and 0 bases from J, the gap between germline ends came to 10 bases. Per germline, CDR1 MNHEY and CDR2 SMNVEV (reference sequence). This CDR3 contains 14 residues. CDR3 sequence (DNA): TGTGCCAGCAGTACCCTTCTGTACCAAGAGACCCAGTACTTC. As protein: CASSTLLYQETQYF.

In this sample, this clonotype turned up a few times. This chain links TRBV4-3 with TRBJ1-6; 7 positions match TRBD1. Germline V gene data show CDR1 as LGHNA and CDR2 as YSLEER. CDR3 length equals 16 residues. With 1 base clipped from V and 10 bases from J, the junction kept 10 bases outside the gene matches. CDR3 in amino acids: CASSQGGGTEDSPLHF. The CDR3 DNA reads as TGCGCCAGCAGCCAAGGGGGAGGGACAGAGGACTCACCCCTCCACTTT.

This chain connects TRBV4-1 to TRBJ2-1; perhaps D is TRBD1 or TRBD2 (6 bases each). The ends were cut back, 3 bases at V and 3 bases at J, with 15 bases in the middle. CDR3 size: 16 residues. CDR1 is MGHRA, CDR2 YSYEKL, per germline. This chain's CDR3 is CASSHRGVGDYNEQFF. The CDR3 DNA reads TGCGCCAGCAGCCATAGGGGGGTAGGGGACTACAATGAGCAGTTCTTC.

The chain couples TRBV11-2 to TRBJ2-5; possibly TRBD1 or TRBD2 for D (5 bases each). In germline, CDR1 is SGHAT, CDR2 FQNNGV. CDR3 size: 17 residues. V was shortened by 4 bases and J by 3 bases, with 21 bases between the two germline ends. The CDR3 protein is CASSSPGTGTEEETQYF. CDR3 bases: TGTGCCAGCAGCTCTCCAGGGACGGGAACTGAGGAAGAGACCCAGTACTTC. Complete variable domain (other parts from reference TRBV11-2 and TRBJ2-5): EAGVAQSPRYKIIEKRQSVAFWCNPISGHATLYWYQQILGQGPKLLIQFQNNGVVDDSQLPKDRFSAERLKGVDSTLKIQPAKLEDSAVYLCASSSPGTGTEEETQYFGPGTRLLVL.

On this clonotype: Germline is not matched at one junction end, which may reflect a read error. The V and J genes are TRBV7-6 and TRBJ1-5; D perhaps matches TRBD1 (6 bases). The CDR3 covers 18 residues. Germline loops: CDR1 SGHVS, CDR2 FNYEAQ. The CDR3 sequence: CVSSWGPGGRDSNQPQHF. For the CDR3, the DNA is TGTGTCAGCAGCTGGGGACCGGGGGGGCGTGATAGCAATCAGCCCCAGCATTTT.

The CDR3 protein is CASSYLESTNEKLFF. The CDR3 nucleotides read TGTGCCAGCAGTTATTTGGAGTCAACTAATGAAAAACTGTTTTTT. The rearrangement links TRBV6-6 to TRBJ1-4; D is unresolved. Trimming pared 3 bases from V and 0 bases from J, leaving 8 bases between. Germline loops: CDR1 MNHNY, CDR2 SVGAGI (reference sequence). CDR3 size: 15 residues.

This clonotype turned up a few times. The rearrangement links TRBV4-1 to TRBJ1-1, with D maybe TRBD1 (5 bases). Trimming left V 1 base short and J 0 bases short, with 12 bases between. CDR1 and CDR2 from the germline V gene are MGHRA and YSYEKL. CDR3 length equals 16 residues. The CDR3 DNA is TGCGCCAGCAGCCAAGTTGGGGCCACCTTGAACACTGAAGCTTTCTTT. Its translation: CASSQVGATLNTEAFF.

The gene calls are TRBV6-1 and TRBJ1-2; perhaps TRBD1 as D (6 bases). The CDR3 consists of 12 residues. Germline loops: CDR1 MNHNS, CDR2 SASEGT. V was clipped by 7 bases and J by 4 bases, with 10 bases between them. CDR3 nucleotides: TGTGCCAGCACCCTCAGGGGCTATGGCTACACCTTC. The encoded protein is CASTLRGYGYTF.

This clonotype came up a few times. The chain is built from TRBV19 and TRBJ1-2; 7 nucleotides line up with TRBD1. V lost 6 bases, J lost 3 bases, and 10 bases stayed unmatched. The CDR3 extends over 15 amino acids. Germline assignment: CDR1 LNHDA and CDR2 SQIVND (reference sequence). The CDR3 is CASSPLGQNHYGYTF. DNA for the CDR3: TGTGCCAGTAGCCCATTGGGACAGAACCACTATGGCTACACCTTC.

This sequence joins TRBV5-4 and TRBJ1-2; 10 positions match TRBD1. Germline trimming cut 4 bases from V and 4 bases from J; bases unmatched to any gene: 10. Looked up from germline, CDR1 is SGHNT and CDR2 is YYREEE (reference sequence). This CDR3 comprises 16 residues. CDR3 DNA: TGTGCCAGCAGCCGGGACAGGGGACCTCTTGGCTATGGCTACACCTTC. Protein: CASSRDRGPLGYGYTF. Filled out from reference TRBV5-4 and TRBJ1-2, the complete variable domain reads ETGVTQSPTHLIKTRGQQVTLRCSSQSGHNTVSWYQQALGQGPQFIFQYYREEENGRGNFPPRFSGLQFPNYSSELNVNALELDDSALYLCASSRDRGPLGYGYTFGSGTRLTVV.

This clonotype was found many times. The rearrangement uses TRBV7-2 and TRBJ1-1; no reliable D call. There are 15 residues in the CDR3. Germline values: CDR1 SGHTA, CDR2 FQGNSA. The V gene lost 8 bases and the J gene lost 0 bases, with 16 bases spanning the gap. The CDR3 sequence is CASAHKWALNTEAFF. CDR3 bases: TGTGCCAGCGCCCACAAATGGGCCTTGAACACTGAAGCTTTCTTT.

The V and J genes are TRBV19 and TRBJ1-2; no clear D. The CDR3 length is 11 residues. Germline V gives CDR1 LNHDA, CDR2 SQIVND (reference sequence). As DNA, the CDR3 is TGTGCTCTCGAGGGTGACTATGGCTACACCTTC. It yields the protein CALEGDYGYTF.

In this sample, this clonotype turned up once. The J gene is TRBJ2-1, the V gene TRBV5-1, with a weak D call TRBD2 (7 bases). This CDR3 comprises 16 residues. The V gene lost 4 bases and the J gene lost 9 bases, with 23 bases spanning the gap. Germline V CDR1 and CDR2: SGHRS, YFSETQ. The CDR3 is CASSLGWGGLWSEQFF. CDR3 bases: TGCGCCAGCAGCCTTGGGTGGGGGGGCCTTTGGAGTGAGCAGTTCTTC.